This is a list of T cell receptor beta chains from one sample in a study of cytomegalovirus exposure and HLA in healthy donors. Sequencing was performed with immunoSEQ multiplex PCR; in TCRdb, only in-frame clones are kept and a portion is missing. The sample shows roughly 150,000 clones, nearly 80% of them seen only once. Sequencing was performed on PBMCs. The receptor source for this set is a woman in her 40s in good health and CMV-seronegative. Each CDR3 is given with its conserved first and last residue. Fields, in order: D gene, V gene, clone size, J gene, CDR3 DNA, CDR3 protein. The D gene is left open where the match is weak. For some rows the clone size is stated as once, few or many, or as a class when expanded; others skip it.

>TRBD1|TRBV28|-|TRBJ2-2
TGTGCCAGCAGTTTGGGCAGGGGGCTGACCGGGGAGCTGTTTTTT
CASSLGRGLTGELFF
>TRBD2|TRBV19|once|TRBJ2-1
TGTGCCAGTAGTAGGGGGACTAGCGGGGTCTCCAGCTCCTACAATGAGCAGTTCTTC
CASSRGTSGVSSSYNEQFF
>TRBD1|TRBV29-1|-|TRBJ2-7
TGCAGCGTGGACAGGGGCAACGAGCAGTACTTC
CSVDRGNEQYF
>TRBD2|TRBV11-2|few|TRBJ2-4
TGTGCCAGCAGCTTAGGCCCAAATCGGGGGGGTTTGAGAAACATTCAGTACTTC
CASSLGPNRGGLRNIQYF
>-|TRBV7-2|-|TRBJ2-7
TGTGCCAGCAGCTTGGGCAACTCCTACGAGCAGTACTTC
CASSLGNSYEQYF
>-|TRBV15|-|TRBJ2-7
TGTGCCACCAGCAGAGAGGCTAGTATTCGGTCCGAGCAGTACTTC
CATSREASIRSEQYF
>-|TRBV7-9|-|TRBJ1-2
TGTGCCAGCAGCTTAGCTATAGAATCGCATGGCTACACCTTC
CASSLAIESHGYTF
>TRBD1|TRBV12-5|-|TRBJ2-1
TGTGCTAGTGGTTTGAGGGACAGGGGTAATGAGCAGTTCTTC
CASGLRDRGNEQFF
>-|TRBV29-1|-|TRBJ1-1
TGCAGCGTTCAACTCAGGTTAGCGAGTAGCACTGAAGCTTTCTTT
CSVQLRLASSTEAFF
>-|TRBV28|-|TRBJ1-4
TGTGCCAGCAGAACGGACAGACTGGGAAAACTGTTTTTT
CASRTDRLGKLFF
>TRBD2|TRBV4-3|-|TRBJ2-1
TGCGCCAGCAGCCAATTAACGGGACTAGCGAGCAATGAGCAGTTCTTC
CASSQLTGLASNEQFF
>-|TRBV27|-|TRBJ2-7
TGTGCCACCCAACAGGGAATTGGCTACGAGCAGTACTTC
CATQQGIGYEQYF
>-|TRBV7-2|-|TRBJ2-7
TGTGCCAGCAGCTTTTTGAGTAGCTCCTACGAGCAGTACTTC
CASSFLSSSYEQYF
>TRBD1|TRBV2|-|TRBJ1-4
TGTGCCAGCAGTGAAGCAGGGGGCGTAGATGAAAAACTGTTTTTT
CASSEAGGVDEKLFF
>TRBD1|TRBV7-8|-|TRBJ2-3
TGTGCCAGCAGCTCGTGGGCGCAGGGGGTAGATACGCAGTATTTT
CASSSWAQGVDTQYF
>TRBD2|TRBV5-1|-|TRBJ2-5
TGCGCCAGCAGCTTGAGTCCTAGCGGGAACCAAGAGACCCAGTACTTC
CASSLSPSGNQETQYF
>-|TRBV6-5|-|TRBJ2-3
TGTGCCAGCAGTTATGGGGGGTCCACAGATACGCAGTATTTT
CASSYGGSTDTQYF
>TRBD1|TRBV14|-|TRBJ1-2
TGTGCCAGCAGGCCGACAGGGACCTATGGCTACACCTTC
CASRPTGTYGYTF
>-|TRBV19|-|TRBJ1-1
TGTGCCAGTAAGGTCTTCGGGTCTTTGGTCACTGAAGCTTTCTTT
CASKVFGSLVTEAFF
>TRBD1|TRBV5-1|-|TRBJ1-1
TGCGCCAGCAGCTCTGGGACAGGTCGAAAAGCTTTCTTT
CASSSGTGRKAFF
>-|TRBV28|-|TRBJ2-7
TGTGCCAGCAGTTATCCTTCCTACGAGCAGTACTTC
CASSYPSYEQYF
>TRBD1|TRBV19|once|TRBJ1-6
TGTGCCAGTAGCCCCAGACTAGGGACAGGGGTAAATAATTCACCCCTCCACTTT
CASSPRLGTGVNNSPLHF
>-|TRBV30|-|TRBJ2-1
TGTGCCTGGGACCCGGGGGAGCGGGTCTACAATGAGCAGTTCTTC
CAWDPGERVYNEQFF
>-|TRBV11-2|-|TRBJ1-6
TGTGCCAGCAGCTTCCGAAGGGAGGAGGTCCACTTT
CASSFRREEVHF
>-|TRBV15|-|TRBJ1-5
TGTGCCACCAGCAGAGATCGGTCAGGTCAGCCCCAGCATTTT
CATSRDRSGQPQHF
>TRBD1|TRBV4-1|-|TRBJ1-4
TGCGCCAGCAGCTATGGACAGGGGATTGAAAAACTGTTTTTT
CASSYGQGIEKLFF
>TRBD1|TRBV7-2|-|TRBJ2-7
TGTGCCAGCAGCGACCGGGACAGACCCTACGAGCAGTACTTC
CASSDRDRPYEQYF
>-|TRBV7-6|-|TRBJ2-1
TGTGCCAGCAGCTTCAACAGGGTGTATGAGCAGTTCTTC
CASSFNRVYEQFF
>-|TRBV7-3|-|TRBJ2-1
TGTGCCAGCAGTCCGGACTTCCTAGGCTCCTACAATGAGCAGTTCTTC
CASSPDFLGSYNEQFF
>TRBD2|TRBV4-2|-|TRBJ2-3
TGTGCCAGCAGCCAAAGAAGCGGGGAGGCAGATACGCAGTATTTT
CASSQRSGEADTQYF
>TRBD1|TRBV10-2|-|TRBJ2-7
TGCGCCAGCAGTGATCTAGGGACAGGTCTATACGAGCAGTACTTC
CASSDLGTGLYEQYF
>-|TRBV18|few|TRBJ1-2
TGTGCCAGCTCACCCAACAGCCTCTATGGCTACACCTTC
CASSPNSLYGYTF
>-|TRBV7-3|-|TRBJ2-3
TGTGCCAGCAGCTTTATGGGCTTCCAGGGTTCCCCTGCTACAGATACGCAGTATTTT
CASSFMGFQGSPATDTQYF
>TRBD2|TRBV5-4|-|TRBJ2-4
TGTGCCAGCAGTTTCCCAGCGGGGGGGCACAGCATTCAGTACTTC
CASSFPAGGHSIQYF
>-|TRBV5-1|-|TRBJ1-2
TGCGCCAGCAGCTTGGCTCCGGGATGGGGCTACACCTTC
CASSLAPGWGYTF
>TRBD2|TRBV2|-|TRBJ2-5
TGTGCCAGCAGTGAACTAGCGGGAGTCCAAGAGACCCAGTACTTC
CASSELAGVQETQYF
>-|TRBV9|-|TRBJ2-3
TGTGCCAGCAGCGTAGGGTTAGCGGCCACAGATACGCAGTATTTT
CASSVGLAATDTQYF
>-|TRBV5-4|-|TRBJ2-3
TGTGCCAGCAGCGCAAGACAGGGCACAGATACGCAGTATTTT
CASSARQGTDTQYF
>TRBD1|TRBV30|-|TRBJ1-2
TGTGCCTGGAGTTGGGAGACAGGGGACTATGGCTACACCTTC
CAWSWETGDYGYTF
>TRBD1|TRBV10-3|-|TRBJ2-3
TGTGCCATCAGTCGGGGGGACAGGGGCACAGATACGCAGTATTTT
CAISRGDRGTDTQYF
>TRBD1|TRBV5-1|-|TRBJ1-5
TGCGCCAGCAGCAGGACAGGGTATCAGCCCCAGCATTTT
CASSRTGYQPQHF
>-|TRBV27|-|TRBJ1-5
TGTGCCAGCAGTTCACAGGGTCCGGGGCAGCCCCAGCATTTT
CASSSQGPGQPQHF
>TRBD1|TRBV14|-|TRBJ1-4
TGTGCCAGCAGCTCTCTCCTGACAGGGCCAAATGAAAAACTGTTTTTT
CASSSLLTGPNEKLFF
>TRBD2|TRBV6-4|-|TRBJ2-1
TGTGCCAGCAGTGAGCGGGGGGACTTCTACAATGAGCAGTTCTTC
CASSERGDFYNEQFF
>-|TRBV7-2|-|TRBJ2-5
TGTGCCAGCAGCTTACAACCAGGGGAAGAGACCCAGTACTTC
CASSLQPGEETQYF
>-|TRBV6-5|-|TRBJ2-3
TGTGCCAGCACCTTAGCAGCGAGCACAGATACGCAGTATTTT
CASTLAASTDTQYF
>TRBD2|TRBV7-9|-|TRBJ2-7
TGTTCCAGCAGCTTAGCGAAGCGGGGGAGCTACGAGCAGTACTTC
CSSSLAKRGSYEQYF
>TRBD2|TRBV5-6|-|TRBJ2-4
TGTGCCAGCAGCTTGGGGACTAGCGGGAGTATGTTATCGGGGAACAGTCAGTACTTC
CASSLGTSGSMLSGNSQYF
>TRBD1|TRBV5-1|-|TRBJ2-7
TGCGCCAGCAGCTTGGCCGGGACAGGGGGAGACGAGCAGTACTTC
CASSLAGTGGDEQYF
>TRBD2|TRBV7-2|once|TRBJ2-7
TGTGCCAGCAGCCCCAGAGCGGGGACCTACGAGCAGTACTTC
CASSPRAGTYEQYF
>-|TRBV4-1|-|TRBJ1-2
TGCGCCAGCAGCCAAGAAACGCGAGACATATATGGCTACACCTTC
CASSQETRDIYGYTF
>-|TRBV28|-|TRBJ2-5
TGTGCCAGCAGTTTACAGGGGGCGGGGGATCAAGAGACCCAGTACTTC
CASSLQGAGDQETQYF